The rows below give T cell receptor beta chains drawn from one sample of a study of T-cell reconstitution after alpha-beta-depleted transplantation in children. MiXCR, run by TCRdb on the PCR reads, gives a single entry per CDR3 protein. The sample shows over 200,000 distinct CDR3 sequences, approximately 9.5% of them seen only once. Sequencing was performed on PBMCs from the stem cell graft donor, taken from the stem cell graft. These receptors all come from a human donor who donated a stem cell graft to a child with acute lymphoblastic leukemia. The CDR3 runs from the conserved cysteine through the conserved F or W. The D gene is left open where the match is weak. Size values are once, few and many counts, or a class for expanded clones, and some rows have none.

cdr3_aa,cdr3_nt,v_call,d_call,j_call,cdr3_length,clone_size
CSVTRDSNSYEQYF,TGCAGCGTTACCCGGGACAGCAACTCCTACGAGCAGTACTTC,TRBV29-1,TRBD1,TRBJ2-7,14,many
CASRPGLVGQPQHF,TGTGCCAGCAGACCAGGGTTGGTAGGTCAGCCCCAGCATTTT,TRBV12-3/TRBV12-4,NA,TRBJ1-5,14,NA
CASSLTGAVGETQYF,TGTGCCAGCAGTTTAACAGGGGCGGTCGGGGAGACCCAGTACTTC,TRBV12-3/TRBV12-4,TRBD1,TRBJ2-5,15,few
CASRDANRGQPQHF,TGTGCCAGCCGTGACGCGAACAGGGGCCAGCCCCAGCATTTT,TRBV6-2/TRBV6-3,TRBD1,TRBJ1-5,14,many
CSVNKPGPLGDTQYF,TGCAGTGTGAACAAACCGGGACCTCTCGGAGATACGCAGTATTTT,TRBV29-1,NA,TRBJ2-3,15,NA
CASRAWGQGAETQYF,TGTGCCAGCAGAGCCTGGGGACAGGGAGCCGAGACCCAGTACTTC,TRBV12-3/TRBV12-4,TRBD1,TRBJ2-5,15,few
CASSSRGVSGYGYTF,TGTGCCAGCAGCTCTAGGGGCGTATCGGGCTATGGCTACACCTTC,TRBV7-8,NA,TRBJ1-2,15,many
CASSPTSLETQYF,TGTGCCAGCAGTCCGACTAGTTTGGAGACCCAGTACTTC,TRBV12-3/TRBV12-4,NA,TRBJ2-5,13,few
CSARVAGGGDTQYF,TGCAGTGCTAGAGTGGCGGGGGGAGGAGATACGCAGTATTTT,TRBV20-1,TRBD2,TRBJ2-3,14,many
CASSFGYTEAFF,TGTGCCAGCAGTTTCGGTTACACTGAAGCTTTCTTT,TRBV12-3/TRBV12-4,NA,TRBJ1-1,12,many
CSARAASSYEQYF,TGCAGTGCTAGAGCGGCCAGCTCCTACGAGCAGTACTTC,TRBV20-1,NA,TRBJ2-7,13,many
CASSLAFGDGTDTQYF,TGCGCCAGCAGCTTGGCATTCGGGGACGGCACAGATACGCAGTATTTT,TRBV5-1,NA,TRBJ2-3,16,few
CASSSRDPDTDTQYF,TGTGCCAGCAGTTCCCGGGACCCAGACACAGATACGCAGTATTTT,TRBV12-3/TRBV12-4,NA,TRBJ2-3,15,few
CASSLGTGYNQPQHF,TGCGCCAGCAGCCTGGGGACAGGTTACAATCAGCCCCAGCATTTT,TRBV5-1,TRBD1,TRBJ1-5,15,few
CSARKGVTEQFF,TGCAGTGCTAGAAAGGGAGTGACTGAGCAGTTCTTC,TRBV20-1,NA,TRBJ2-1,12,NA
CASSTFVGGRRTGELFF,TGTGCCAGCAGTACTTTCGTGGGGGGGCGAAGGACCGGGGAGCTGTTTTTT,TRBV12-3/TRBV12-4,NA,TRBJ2-2,17,few
CASNSPGQGNYEQYF,TGTGCCAGCAATTCGCCGGGACAGGGGAACTACGAGCAGTACTTC,TRBV9,TRBD1,TRBJ2-7,15,NA
CASSSGTNINEKLFF,TGTGCCAGCAGCTCGGGGACGAATATCAATGAAAAACTGTTTTTT,TRBV7-9,NA,TRBJ1-4,15,many
CASTYSGDGQPQHF,TGTGCCAGCACATACTCTGGAGATGGGCAGCCCCAGCATTTT,TRBV12-3/TRBV12-4,NA,TRBJ1-5,14,many
CASSQARGTGELFF,TGCGCCAGCAGCCAAGCGAGGGGAACCGGGGAGCTGTTTTTT,TRBV4-3,NA,TRBJ2-2,14,NA
CASSERLGGIQYF,TGCGCCAGCAGTGAGCGGCTAGGGGGCATTCAGTACTTC,TRBV10-2,NA,TRBJ2-4,13,NA
CASRIGRVRYNEQFF,TGTGCCAGCAGAATTGGTAGGGTACGCTACAATGAGCAGTTCTTC,TRBV2,NA,TRBJ2-1,15,many
CASSYGRMAGELFF,TGTGCCAGCAGTTACGGCAGAATGGCCGGGGAGCTGTTTTTT,TRBV6-5,NA,TRBJ2-2,14,many
CASSQDRGSYGYTF,TGCGCCAGCAGCCAGGACCGAGGATCGTATGGCTACACCTTC,TRBV5-1,NA,TRBJ1-2,14,NA
CASSPGGEHLEAFF,TGTGCCAGCTCACCAGGGGGGGAACACTTGGAAGCTTTCTTT,TRBV18,NA,TRBJ1-1,14,few
CASSAGQGGGQPQHF,TGTGCCAGCAGCGCCGGACAGGGCGGCGGTCAGCCCCAGCATTTT,TRBV6-2/TRBV6-3,TRBD1,TRBJ1-5,15,NA
CASSQDSGTGGGTNEKLFF,TGCGCCAGCAGCCAAGATTCCGGGACAGGGGGCGGCACTAATGAAAAACTGTTTTTT,TRBV4-3,TRBD1,TRBJ1-4,19,few
CASKPTSASGANVLTF,TGTGCCAGCAAACCCACAAGCGCCTCTGGGGCCAACGTCCTGACTTTC,TRBV7-9,NA,TRBJ2-6,16,NA
CASSPPSSGRGTDTQYF,TGTGCCAGCTCACCACCAAGCTCAGGACGGGGCACAGATACGCAGTATTTT,TRBV18,NA,TRBJ2-3,17,few
CASSPTQVAGSNEKLFF,TGTGCCAGCTCGCCGACGCAAGTCGCGGGGTCTAATGAAAAACTGTTTTTT,TRBV18,NA,TRBJ1-4,17,NA
CASSLTGLAGEDTQYF,TGTGCCAGCAGCCTTACCGGACTAGCGGGGGAAGATACGCAGTATTTT,TRBV7-9,TRBD2,TRBJ2-3,16,many
CASSLRLTGQGDTQYF,TGTGCCAGCAGCTTAAGACTAACGGGACAGGGAGATACGCAGTATTTT,TRBV7-8,TRBD1,TRBJ2-3,16,many
CASSLEGAVATYEQYF,TGTGCCAGCAGCTTAGAAGGGGCCGTGGCGACCTACGAGCAGTACTTC,TRBV13,NA,TRBJ2-7,16,NA
CASSDALDQHF,TGTGCCAGCAGTGACGCCCTGGACCAGCATTTT,TRBV6-2/TRBV6-3,NA,TRBJ1-5,11,few
CSARGGGRGAFF,TGCAGTGCTAGAGGGGGGGGCCGAGGAGCTTTCTTT,TRBV20-1,NA,TRBJ1-1,12,many
CASSEGLAGIYEQYF,TGCGCCAGCAGCGAAGGACTAGCGGGGATCTACGAGCAGTACTTC,TRBV4-1,TRBD2,TRBJ2-7,15,few
CAISESSTGGMGTGELFF,TGTGCCATCAGTGAGTCGAGTACGGGGGGAATGGGCACCGGGGAGCTGTTTTTT,TRBV10-3,TRBD2,TRBJ2-2,18,NA
CASSYSRVYNEQFF,TGTGCCAGCAGTTACTCCAGGGTTTACAATGAGCAGTTCTTC,TRBV6-6,NA,TRBJ2-1,14,many
CASKPRLAGALSGANVLTF,TGTGCCAGCAAACCGCGACTAGCGGGGGCCCTCTCTGGGGCCAACGTCCTGACTTTC,TRBV12-3/TRBV12-4,TRBD2,TRBJ2-6,19,many
CASSLGEGRSGNTIYF,TGTGCCAGCAGCTTAGGTGAGGGAAGATCCGGAAACACCATATATTTT,TRBV13,NA,TRBJ1-3,16,NA
CASSLGQVNYGYTF,TGCGCCAGCAGCTTGGGGCAGGTGAACTATGGCTACACCTTC,TRBV5-1,NA,TRBJ1-2,14,many
CSVILWGSGQPQHF,TGCAGCGTGATACTTTGGGGTTCCGGCCAGCCCCAGCATTTT,TRBV29-1,NA,TRBJ1-5,14,few